The 13 T cell receptor beta chains below come from one sample, sequenced in a study of identical twins. Via MiXCR, TCRdb re-called the 5' RACE reads, giving one row per CDR3 protein. The data show 500,000 or so distinct CDR3 sequences, with 12% to 15% seen just once and about 0.52% held by the top ten. These data also formed part of another study, on yellow fever vaccine responses in identical twins.

The sample comprised CD4+ T cells sorted from blood. Receptor source: a woman under 30 in good health.

The chain uses TRBV9 and TRBJ1-1, with a tentative D call TRBD1 (5 bases). The V end was cut by 3 bases, the J end by 3 bases, with 9 bases between. CDR1 is SGDLS and CDR2 is YYNGEE in the germline V gene. The CDR3 spans 13 residues. The CDR3 coding sequence is TGTGCCAGCAGCGCCAAAGGGGACACTGAAGCTTTCTTT. This translates into CASSAKGDTEAFF.

This clonotype was counted at least ten times. The rearrangement joins TRBV12-3 or TRBV12-4 to TRBJ2-1, with D uncertain. This CDR3 has 15 residues. V lost 1 base and J 0 bases, leaving 7 bases between the germline ends. The CDR3 here is CASSLVRASYNEQFF. The CDR3, as DNA: TGTGCCAGCAGTTTAGTTCGGGCCTCCTACAATGAGCAGTTCTTC.

This clonotype was found a few times. The V call is TRBV7-9, the J call TRBJ1-1, with D tentatively TRBD1 (6 bases). Per germline, CDR1 SEHNR and CDR2 FQNEAQ (reference sequence). Trimming stripped 5 bases from V and 0 bases from J, with 10 bases between. CDR3 length: 14 amino acids. CDR3 DNA: TGTGCCAGCAGCCAGGGACAATTGAACACTGAAGCTTTCTTT. Amino acids: CASSQGQLNTEAFF.

The V gene is TRBV9, the J gene TRBJ2-2, with 8 bases identical to TRBD1. The germline gives CDR1 SGDLS, CDR2 YYNGEE. V gave up 5 bases and J gave up 6 bases; unmatched junction bases: 15. The CDR3 runs to 17 residues. CDR3 in amino acids: CASRKDQGAARAGELFF. CDR3 DNA: TGTGCCAGCAGAAAAGACCAGGGGGCGGCTCGGGCCGGGGAGCTGTTTTTT. Full variable domain (remainder filled in from reference TRBV9 and TRBJ2-2): DSGVTQTPKHLITATGQRVTLRCSPRSGDLSVYWYQQSLDQGLQFLIQYYNGEERAKGNILERFSAQQFPDLHSELNLSSLELGDSALYFCASRKDQGAARAGELFFGEGSRLTVL.

The chain combines TRBV10-3 with TRBJ1-2, with TRBD1 identical over 7 bases. V dropped 0 bases and J dropped 4; count of bases not matched to a gene: 2. The CDR3 consists of 14 residues. Germline CDR1 ENHRY, CDR2 SYGVKD. Written as DNA, the CDR3 is TGTGCCATCAGTGAGTCGACAGGGCTCTATGGCTACACCTTC. Amino acid sequence: CAISESTGLYGYTF.

This clonotype turned up a few times. V and J are TRBV5-1 and TRBJ2-3, with TRBD2 matching 7 bases. Trimming at V came to 0 bases and at J to 4 bases, leaving 2 bases not matched to a gene. This CDR3 spans 14 amino acids. Germline CDR1 reads SGHRS; CDR2 reads YFSETQ. The CDR3 protein is CASSLGGRADTQYF. The CDR3 DNA reads as TGCGCCAGCAGCTTGGGCGGGAGAGCAGATACGCAGTATTTT.

Only a few counts were recorded for this clonotype. The chain couples TRBV9 to TRBJ2-3, with TRBD2 matching over 9 bases. CDR3 length equals 20 residues. V lost 0 bases to trimming and J lost 7 bases; unmatched junction nucleotides: 21. Per the germline V gene, CDR1 is SGDLS and CDR2 is YYNGEE. This CDR3 reads CASSVAPGFFAGGSQNTQYF. For the CDR3, the DNA is TGTGCCAGCAGCGTAGCTCCGGGATTCTTCGCGGGAGGGTCACAGAATACGCAGTATTTT.

The V gene is TRBV6-4, the J gene TRBJ2-1, with 8 bases lining up with TRBD1. CDR1 and CDR2 (germline): MRHNA, SNTAGT. The CDR3 totals 14 residues. The J segment lost 9 bases and the V segment lost 6 bases, leaving 10 bases of the junction unmatched. DNA for the CDR3: TGTGCCAGCAGACATGGACAGGGTTCGGGTGAGCAGTTCTTC. Its translation is CASRHGQGSGEQFF.

This chain links TRBV7-3 with TRBJ2-3; 10 bases are a match to TRBD2. Germline CDR1 is SGHTA and CDR2 is FQGTGA. This CDR3 has 15 residues. Trimming cost V 6 bases and J 4 bases; bases outside gene matches: 7. The CDR3 sequence is CASSPAGGHADTQYF. In DNA form, the CDR3 reads TGTGCCAGCAGTCCAGCGGGGGGGCATGCAGATACGCAGTATTTT.

This clonotype was counted between two and nine times. The J gene is TRBJ2-5, the V gene TRBV6-2 or TRBV6-3; D remains unclear. Trimming pared 2 bases from V and 6 bases from J, leaving 13 bases between. Germline CDR1 MNHEY, CDR2 SVGEGT. CDR3 size: 14 residues. The CDR3 sequence: CASSYDGTRQTQYF. CDR3 coding DNA: TGTGCCAGCAGTTACGACGGTACGCGGCAGACCCAGTACTTC.

This clonotype was seen a handful of times. The genes are TRBV10-3 and TRBJ1-6; unclear D gene. Trimming stripped 10 bases from V and 7 bases from J, with 14 bases between. The germline V gene has CDR1 ENHRY and CDR2 SYGVKD. The CDR3 runs to 13 residues. CDR3 nucleotide sequence: TGTGCCACCCGAGTAGGCCTCAATTCACCCCTCCACTTT. Its translation: CATRVGLNSPLHF.

The gene calls are TRBV20-1 and TRBJ2-7; TRBD2 matches 14 bases. The CDR3 is made up of 21 amino acids. The V segment lost 3 bases and the J segment 3 bases; nucleotides outside the gene matches: 22. Germline V lookup: CDR1 DFQATT, CDR2 SNEGSKA (reference sequence). Here the CDR3 DNA reads TGCAGTGCTAGGGGCCAGAATCCGGGACTAGCGGGAGTTAGTGGAATCTACGAGCAGTACTTC. Translation gives CSARGQNPGLAGVSGIYEQYF.

The sample holds a few counts of this clonotype. The chain carries TRBV7-2 and TRBJ2-7; weak D call: TRBD1 (5 bases). CDR3 length: 15 amino acids. Germline V gene data show CDR1 as SGHTA and CDR2 as FQGNSA. Trimming left V 0 bases short and J 4 bases short, with 13 bases between. The DNA for the CDR3 is TGTGCCAGCAGCTTAGCGTTAGGACAACCATACGAGCAGTACTTC. Translation gives CASSLALGQPYEQYF.